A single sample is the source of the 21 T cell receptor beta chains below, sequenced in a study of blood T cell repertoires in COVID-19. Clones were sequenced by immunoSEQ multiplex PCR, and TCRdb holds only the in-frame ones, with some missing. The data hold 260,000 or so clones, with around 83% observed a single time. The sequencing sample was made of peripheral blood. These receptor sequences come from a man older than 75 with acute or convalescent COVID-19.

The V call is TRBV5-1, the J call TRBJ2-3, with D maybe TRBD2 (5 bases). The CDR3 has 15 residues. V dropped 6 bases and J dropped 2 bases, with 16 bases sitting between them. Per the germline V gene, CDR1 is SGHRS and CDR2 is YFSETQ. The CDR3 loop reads CASNPGRGYTDTQYF. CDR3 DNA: TGCGCCAGCAACCCTGGTCGGGGTTACACAGATACGCAGTATTTT. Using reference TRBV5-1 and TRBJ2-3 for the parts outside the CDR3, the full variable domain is KAGVTQTPRYLIKTRGQQVTLSCSPISGHRSVSWYQQTPGQGLQFLFEYFSETQRNKGNFPGRFSGRQFSNSRSEMNVSTLELGDSALYLCASNPGRGYTDTQYFGPGTRLTVL.

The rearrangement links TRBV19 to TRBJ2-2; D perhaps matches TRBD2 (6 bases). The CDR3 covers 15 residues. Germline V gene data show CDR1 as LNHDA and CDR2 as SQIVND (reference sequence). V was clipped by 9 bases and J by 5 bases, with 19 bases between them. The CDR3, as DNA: TGTGCCAGCACTACACCCGGGACTGTAACCGGGGAGCTGTTTTTT. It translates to CASTTPGTVTGELFF. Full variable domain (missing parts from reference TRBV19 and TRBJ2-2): DGGITQSPKYLFRKEGQNVTLSCEQNLNHDAMYWYRQDPGQGLRLIYYSQIVNDFQKGDIAEGYSVSREKKESFPLTVTSAQKNPTAFYLCASTTPGTVTGELFFGEGSRLTVL.

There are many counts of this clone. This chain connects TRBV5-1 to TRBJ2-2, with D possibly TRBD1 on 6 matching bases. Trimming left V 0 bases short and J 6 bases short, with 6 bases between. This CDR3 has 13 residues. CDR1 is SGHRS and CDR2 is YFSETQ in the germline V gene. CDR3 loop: CASSLEGAGELFF. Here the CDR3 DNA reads TGCGCCAGCAGCTTGGAGGGGGCCGGGGAGCTGTTTTTT.

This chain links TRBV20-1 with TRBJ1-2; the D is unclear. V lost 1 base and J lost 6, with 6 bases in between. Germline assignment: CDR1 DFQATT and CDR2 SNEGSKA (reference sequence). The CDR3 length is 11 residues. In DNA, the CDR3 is TGCAGTGCTAGAGTACGAGATGGCTACACCTTC. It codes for CSARVRDGYTF.

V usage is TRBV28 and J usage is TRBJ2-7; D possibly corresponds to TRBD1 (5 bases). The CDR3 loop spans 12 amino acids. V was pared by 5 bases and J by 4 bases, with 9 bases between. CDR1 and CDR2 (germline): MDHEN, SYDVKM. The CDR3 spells CASSQQVYEQYF. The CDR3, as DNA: TGTGCCAGCAGTCAACAGGTTTACGAGCAGTACTTC.

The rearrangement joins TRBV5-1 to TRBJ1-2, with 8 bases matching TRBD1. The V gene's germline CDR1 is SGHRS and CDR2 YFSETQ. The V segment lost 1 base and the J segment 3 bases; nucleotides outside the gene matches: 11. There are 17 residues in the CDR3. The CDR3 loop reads CASSLSAAGGADYGYTF. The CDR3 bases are TGCGCCAGCAGCTTGAGTGCGGCAGGGGGCGCAGACTATGGCTACACCTTC. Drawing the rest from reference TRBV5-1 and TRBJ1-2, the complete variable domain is KAGVTQTPRYLIKTRGQQVTLSCSPISGHRSVSWYQQTPGQGLQFLFEYFSETQRNKGNFPGRFSGRQFSNSRSEMNVSTLELGDSALYLCASSLSAAGGADYGYTFGSGTRLTVV.

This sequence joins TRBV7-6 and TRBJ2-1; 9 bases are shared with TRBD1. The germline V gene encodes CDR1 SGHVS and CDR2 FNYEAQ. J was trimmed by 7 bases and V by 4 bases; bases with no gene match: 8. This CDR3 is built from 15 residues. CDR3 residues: CASSSPGQGRNEQFF. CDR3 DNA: TGTGCCAGCAGCTCGCCGGGACAGGGTCGTAATGAGCAGTTCTTC.

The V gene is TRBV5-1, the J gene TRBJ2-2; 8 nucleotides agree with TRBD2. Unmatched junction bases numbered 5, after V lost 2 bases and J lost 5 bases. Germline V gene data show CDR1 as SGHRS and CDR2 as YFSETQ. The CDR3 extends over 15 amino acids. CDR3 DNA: TGCGCCAGCAGCTTCAAAGCGGGAGAGACCGGGGAGCTGTTTTTT. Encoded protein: CASSFKAGETGELFF.

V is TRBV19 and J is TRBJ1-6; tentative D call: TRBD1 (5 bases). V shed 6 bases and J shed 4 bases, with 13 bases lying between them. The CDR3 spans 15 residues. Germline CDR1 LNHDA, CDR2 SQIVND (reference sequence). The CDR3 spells CASRLGGNYNSPLHF. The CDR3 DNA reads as TGTGCCAGTAGGTTGGGGGGGAATTATAATTCACCCCTCCACTTT. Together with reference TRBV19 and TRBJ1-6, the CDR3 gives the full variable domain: DGGITQSPKYLFRKEGQNVTLSCEQNLNHDAMYWYRQDPGQGLRLIYYSQIVNDFQKGDIAEGYSVSREKKESFPLTVTSAQKNPTAFYLCASRLGGNYNSPLHFGNGTRLTVT.

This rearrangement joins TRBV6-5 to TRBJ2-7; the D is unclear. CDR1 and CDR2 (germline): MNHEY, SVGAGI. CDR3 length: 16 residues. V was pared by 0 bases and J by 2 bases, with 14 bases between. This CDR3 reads CASSYSNVPVPYEQYF. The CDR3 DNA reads TGTGCCAGCAGTTACTCGAATGTCCCAGTTCCCTACGAGCAGTACTTC.

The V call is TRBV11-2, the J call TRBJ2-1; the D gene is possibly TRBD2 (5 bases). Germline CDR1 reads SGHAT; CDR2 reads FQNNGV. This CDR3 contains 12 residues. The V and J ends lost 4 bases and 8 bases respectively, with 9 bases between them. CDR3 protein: CASSYEGDEQFF. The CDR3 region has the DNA TGTGCCAGCAGCTACGAGGGCGATGAGCAGTTCTTC.

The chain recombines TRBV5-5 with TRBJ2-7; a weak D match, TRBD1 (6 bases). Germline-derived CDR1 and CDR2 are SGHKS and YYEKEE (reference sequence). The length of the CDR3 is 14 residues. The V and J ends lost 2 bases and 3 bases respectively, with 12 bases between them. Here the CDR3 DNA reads TGTGCCAGCAGCTTATCGACAGGCGGCTACGAGCAGTACTTC. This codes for CASSLSTGGYEQYF.

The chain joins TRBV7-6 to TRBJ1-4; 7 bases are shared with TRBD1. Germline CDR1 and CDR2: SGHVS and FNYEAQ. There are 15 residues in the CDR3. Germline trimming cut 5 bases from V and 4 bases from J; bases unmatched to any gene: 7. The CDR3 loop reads CASSPTGQYNEKLFF. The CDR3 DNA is TGTGCCAGCAGCCCGACGGGACAGTATAATGAAAAACTGTTTTTT.

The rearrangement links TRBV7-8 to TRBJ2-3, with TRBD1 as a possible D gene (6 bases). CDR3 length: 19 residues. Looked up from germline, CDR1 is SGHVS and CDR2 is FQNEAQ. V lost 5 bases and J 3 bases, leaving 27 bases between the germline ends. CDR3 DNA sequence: TGTGCCAGCAGCCCCACCTGGGGGCGCATTGGAGGAGGAACAGATACGCAGTATTTT. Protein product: CASSPTWGRIGGGTDTQYF.

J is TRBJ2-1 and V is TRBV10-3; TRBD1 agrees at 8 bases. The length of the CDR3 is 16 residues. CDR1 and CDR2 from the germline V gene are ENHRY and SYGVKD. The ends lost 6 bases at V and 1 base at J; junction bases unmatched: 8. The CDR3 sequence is CAISDSDRGSYNEQFF. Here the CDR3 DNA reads TGTGCCATCAGCGACTCAGACAGGGGTTCCTACAATGAGCAGTTCTTC.

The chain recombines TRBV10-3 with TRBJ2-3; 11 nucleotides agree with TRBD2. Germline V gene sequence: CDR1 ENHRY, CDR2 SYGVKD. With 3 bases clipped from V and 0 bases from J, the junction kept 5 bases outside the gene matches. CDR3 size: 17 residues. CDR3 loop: CAISETSGSTSTDTQYF. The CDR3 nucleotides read TGTGCCATCAGTGAAACTAGCGGGAGTACTAGCACAGATACGCAGTATTTT.

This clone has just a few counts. DNA for the CDR3: TGTGCCAGCAGTTTGGGGAGGCCCATGGGCGAGCAGTACTTC. It codes for CASSLGRPMGEQYF. The chain couples TRBV28 to TRBJ2-7; D may be TRBD2 (6 bases). CDR1 is MDHEN and CDR2 is SYDVKM in the germline V gene. This CDR3 spans 14 amino acids. V lost 3 bases, J lost 6 bases, and 15 bases lay in between.

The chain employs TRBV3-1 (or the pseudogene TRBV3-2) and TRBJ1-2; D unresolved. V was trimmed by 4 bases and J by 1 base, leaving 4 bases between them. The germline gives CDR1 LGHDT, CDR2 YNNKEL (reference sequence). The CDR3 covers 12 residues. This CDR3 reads CASSPNNYGYTF. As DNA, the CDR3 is TGTGCCAGCAGCCCAAATAACTATGGCTACACCTTC.

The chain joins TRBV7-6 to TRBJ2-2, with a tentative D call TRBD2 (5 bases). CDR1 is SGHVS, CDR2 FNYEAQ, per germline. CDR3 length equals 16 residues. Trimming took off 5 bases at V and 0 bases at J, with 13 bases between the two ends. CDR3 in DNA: TGTGCCAGCAGCCCTGGGAGCCTCGCGAACACCGGGGAGCTGTTTTTT. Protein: CASSPGSLANTGELFF.

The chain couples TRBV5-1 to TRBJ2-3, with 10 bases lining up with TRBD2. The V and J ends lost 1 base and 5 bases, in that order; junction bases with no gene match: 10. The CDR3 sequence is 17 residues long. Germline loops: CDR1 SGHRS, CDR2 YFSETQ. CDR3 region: CASSLNPSGRVRDTQYF. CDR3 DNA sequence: TGCGCCAGCAGCTTGAATCCTAGCGGGAGAGTTCGAGATACGCAGTATTTT.

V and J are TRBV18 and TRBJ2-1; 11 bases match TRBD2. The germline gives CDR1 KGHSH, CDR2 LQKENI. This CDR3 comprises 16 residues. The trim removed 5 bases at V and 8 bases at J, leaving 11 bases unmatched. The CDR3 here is CASSSIAGGPPDEQFF. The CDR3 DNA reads TGTGCCAGCTCATCTATAGCGGGGGGGCCCCCCGATGAGCAGTTCTTC.